These 30 T cell receptor beta chains share one sample of origin, sequenced in a study of cytomegalovirus exposure and HLA in healthy donors. Primers for the PCR totalled 60 Vbeta and 13 Jbeta. The assay was immunoSEQ multiplex PCR, and TCRdb's table has in-frame clones only and misses some. The table for this sample gives about 74,000 clones. Specimen: PBMCs. The receptors come from a female donor in good health and CMV-seropositive.

The V call is TRBV5-5, the J call TRBJ1-3; a weak D match, TRBD1 (6 bases). Trimming stripped 3 bases from V and 2 bases from J, with 15 bases between. CDR3 size: 16 residues. Germline V gene sequence: CDR1 SGHKS, CDR2 YYEKEE (reference sequence). The CDR3, as DNA: TGTGCCAGCAGCTCCGGACAGTTTAGCACTGGAAACACCATATATTTT. Translating it yields CASSSGQFSTGNTIYF.

V gene TRBV9 combines with J gene TRBJ1-6, with TRBD1 identical over 9 bases. Trimming took 3 bases from V and 0 from J; bases not matched to a gene: 4. Germline-derived CDR1 and CDR2 are SGDLS and YYNGEE. The CDR3 has 17 amino acids. The chain's CDR3 is CASSEGQGSSYNSPLHF. CDR3 nucleotides: TGTGCCAGCAGCGAGGGACAGGGAAGCTCCTATAATTCACCCCTCCACTTT.

The chain has TRBV18 and TRBJ1-5; D is ambiguous. CDR1 is KGHSH and CDR2 is LQKENI in the germline V gene. The CDR3 spans 15 residues. Trimming removed 4 bases at V and 0 bases at J, with 10 bases between. CDR3 sequence (DNA): TGTGCCAGCTCACAGACTGCCGATAGCAATCAGCCCCAGCATTTT. Protein: CASSQTADSNQPQHF.

This sequence joins TRBV6-5 and TRBJ1-1; TRBD1 might be the D (5 bases). Germline values: CDR1 MNHEY, CDR2 SVGAGI. The CDR3 covers 15 residues. Trimming shortened V by 2 bases and J by 0 bases, and 10 bases separated the two germline ends. The CDR3 sequence: CASSYRGVVNTEAFF. Written as DNA, the CDR3 is TGTGCCAGCAGTTACCGGGGGGTGGTGAACACTGAAGCTTTCTTT.

The chain joins TRBV9 to TRBJ1-1; D not certain. There are 13 residues in the CDR3. Germline V gene sequence: CDR1 SGDLS, CDR2 YYNGEE. V was cut by 0 bases and J by 10 bases, with 13 bases left in between. The CDR3 bases are TGTGCCAGCAGCGTAGATCCTTCGGGTGGAGCTTTCTTT. It encodes CASSVDPSGGAFF.

V and J are TRBV27 and TRBJ2-3; TRBD2 matches at 10 bases. V shed 7 bases, J shed 0 bases, and the junction held 7 bases outside the gene matches. There are 16 residues in the CDR3. Per the germline V gene, CDR1 is MNHEY and CDR2 is SMNVEV (reference sequence). The CDR3 is CASNLAGATSTDTQYF. CDR3 coding DNA: TGTGCCAGCAATCTAGCGGGAGCCACCAGCACAGATACGCAGTATTTT.

This chain's CDR3 is CSATGVRTEAFF. DNA for the CDR3: TGCAGCGCCACAGGGGTGAGGACTGAAGCTTTCTTT. The chain has TRBV29-1 and TRBJ1-1, with 7 bases identical to TRBD1. The germline gives CDR1 SQVTM, CDR2 ANQGSEA. There are 12 residues in the CDR3. The junction had 7 bases not matched to a gene; V was cut back by 7 bases and J by 5 bases.

V and J are TRBV7-8 and TRBJ1-1, with D hard to call. This CDR3 has 15 residues. V gave up 6 bases and J gave up 6 bases, with 20 bases separating them. CDR1 is SGHVS and CDR2 is FQNEAQ in the germline V gene. The CDR3 loop reads CASSHGGLNVAEAFF. In DNA, the CDR3 is TGTGCCAGCAGTCATGGAGGTCTCAACGTCGCTGAAGCTTTCTTT.

The chain recombines TRBV28 with TRBJ1-1; D is uncertain. Germline assignment: CDR1 MDHEN and CDR2 SYDVKM. The CDR3 is 13 residues long. The germline V and J ends were trimmed by 2 bases and 4 bases, with 8 bases remaining between them. The CDR3 loop reads CASSLRVITEAFF. In DNA, the CDR3 is TGTGCCAGCAGTTTACGGGTTATCACTGAAGCTTTCTTT.

The chain couples TRBV14 to TRBJ2-1; maybe TRBD1 (6 bases). Trimming removed 4 bases at V and 8 bases at J, with 18 bases between. Looked up from germline, CDR1 is SGHDN and CDR2 is FVKESK. The CDR3 length is 15 residues. The CDR3 region is CASSLSDNRVDEQFF. DNA for the CDR3: TGTGCCAGCAGCCTCAGCGACAACAGGGTGGATGAGCAGTTCTTC.

This sequence joins TRBV9 and TRBJ2-5, with D unresolved. The CDR3 contains 15 residues. V was trimmed by 0 bases and J by 1 base, leaving 10 bases between them. CDR1 SGDLS and CDR2 YYNGEE come from the germline V gene. CDR3 region: CASSVASGIQETQYF. The CDR3 DNA follows: TGTGCCAGCAGCGTAGCATCAGGTATCCAAGAGACCCAGTACTTC.

The rearrangement links TRBV6-5 to TRBJ2-3, with D perhaps TRBD1 (6 bases). The ends were cut back, 0 bases at V and 4 bases at J, with 8 bases in the middle. The CDR3 covers 14 residues. Germline values: CDR1 MNHEY, CDR2 SVGAGI. The CDR3 region is CASSYSAGADTQYF. The CDR3 DNA sequence: TGTGCCAGCAGTTACTCGGCAGGGGCAGATACGCAGTATTTT.

This chain uses TRBV4-3 with TRBJ1-6; D possibly corresponds to TRBD1 (5 bases). V lost 1 base, J lost 7 bases, and 5 bases lay in between. CDR1 and CDR2 from the germline V gene are LGHNA and YSLEER. The CDR3 spans 13 residues. The CDR3 region has the DNA TGCGCCAGCAGCCAAGCAGGGAATTCACCCCTCCACTTT. It specifies CASSQAGNSPLHF.

The genes are TRBV6-1 and TRBJ2-7; weak D call: TRBD1 (6 bases). The CDR3 extends over 14 amino acids. Trimming took off 5 bases at V and 2 bases at J, with 13 bases between the two ends. The germline V gene has CDR1 MNHNS and CDR2 SASEGT. This CDR3 reads CASSTGHGAYEQYF. CDR3 nucleotides: TGTGCCAGCAGTACGGGACACGGAGCCTACGAGCAGTACTTC.

The rearrangement joins TRBV5-1 to TRBJ2-1; D not certain. CDR1 is SGHRS and CDR2 is YFSETQ in the germline V gene. The CDR3 is made up of 18 amino acids. V shed 4 bases and J shed 7 bases, with 27 bases lying between them. The CDR3 DNA reads TGCGCCAGCAGCAGGCACCCTCAGATGGTATGGGCAAAGAATGAGCAGTTCTTC. This translates into CASSRHPQMVWAKNEQFF.

J is TRBJ2-1 and V is TRBV4-3; tentatively, D is TRBD2 (7 bases). The length of the CDR3 is 14 residues. Germline assignment: CDR1 LGHNA and CDR2 YSLEER. V was pared by 0 bases and J by 7 bases, with 10 bases between. The CDR3 bases are TGCGCCAGCAGCCAAGACGGGGGGCCGAATGAGCAGTTCTTC. Translation: CASSQDGGPNEQFF.

J is TRBJ1-1 and V is TRBV25-1, with D perhaps matching TRBD1 (6 bases). The CDR3 is 15 residues long. Deletions cut 6 bases from V and 0 bases from J, with 14 bases between. Germline V CDR1 and CDR2: MGHDK, SYGVNS. The CDR3 loop is CASRLPGHLNTEAFF. CDR3 nucleotides: TGTGCCAGCAGGCTACCGGGACACCTGAACACTGAAGCTTTCTTT.

V is TRBV7-9 and J is TRBJ1-1; 8 positions agree with TRBD1. Germline assignment: CDR1 SEHNR and CDR2 FQNEAQ (reference sequence). The CDR3 covers 16 residues. V dropped 5 bases and J dropped 7; count of bases not matched to a gene: 15. CDR3 bases: TGTGCCAGCAGCCTGCGAGACAGGGGAGAGGTGAGTGAAGCTTTCTTT. Residues: CASSLRDRGEVSEAFF.

The genes are TRBV30 and TRBJ2-2; a weak D match, TRBD2 (5 bases). Germline-derived CDR1 and CDR2 are GTSNPN and SVGIG (reference sequence). The V gene lost 3 bases and the J gene lost 4 bases, with 9 bases spanning the gap. The CDR3 has 13 residues. For the CDR3, the DNA is TGTGCCTGGAGCAAGGACTTCACCGGGGAGCTGTTTTTT. Translated, it gives CAWSKDFTGELFF.

The chain carries TRBV7-3 and TRBJ2-1, with D perhaps TRBD2 (6 bases). This CDR3 has 14 amino acids. Germline CDR1 and CDR2: SGHTA and FQGTGA. Trimming removed 5 bases from V and 8 bases from J, with 16 bases in between. The CDR3 loop reads CASSRGTPAHEQFF. The DNA for the CDR3 is TGTGCCAGCAGCCGCGGGACGCCGGCCCATGAGCAGTTCTTC. Together with reference TRBV7-3 and TRBJ2-1, the CDR3 gives the full variable domain: GAGVSQTPSNKVTEKGKYVELRCDPISGHTALYWYRQSLGQGPEFLIYFQGTGAADDSGLPNDRFFAVRPEGSVSTLKIQRTERGDSAVYLCASSRGTPAHEQFFGPGTRLTVL.

As for this clone: Different DNA sequences within this sample yield the same CDR3. The chain couples TRBV7-8 to TRBJ2-3; TRBD1 is a possible D gene (5 bases). With 11 bases removed from V and 2 bases from J, the gap between germline ends came to 29 bases. The CDR3 is made up of 18 amino acids. Per germline, CDR1 SGHVS and CDR2 FQNEAQ. Here the CDR3 reads CAARFSETEPEDTDTQYF. DNA for the CDR3: TGTGCCGCCAGGTTCAGCGAGACAGAGCCTGAGGACACAGATACGCAGTATTTT.

The chain recombines TRBV5-6 with TRBJ2-3, with a possible D match to TRBD2 (6 bases). The CDR3 extends over 14 amino acids. Germline V lookup: CDR1 SGHDT, CDR2 YYEEEE. Trimming stripped 4 bases from V and 1 base from J, with 10 bases between. CDR3 bases: TGTGCCAGCAGCCTCGGGACTGGCACAGATACGCAGTATTTT. Its translation: CASSLGTGTDTQYF.

V and J are TRBV7-2 and TRBJ2-7; 9 bases match TRBD2. The CDR3 has 15 residues. V lost 5 bases and J lost 5; bases outside the gene matches: 10. Germline values: CDR1 SGHTA, CDR2 FQGNSA. The DNA for the CDR3 is TGTGCCAGCAGCCCCAACGGACTAGCGAACGACGAGCAGTACTTC. The encoded protein is CASSPNGLANDEQYF.

V usage is TRBV30 and J usage is TRBJ1-2; 8 bases are shared with TRBD1. Trimming took 0 bases from V and 0 from J; bases not matched to a gene: 6. CDR1 and CDR2 from the germline V gene are GTSNPN and SVGIG (reference sequence). The CDR3 has 16 amino acids. The CDR3 bases are TGTGCCTGGAGTGTGGGACAGGTCCCACCTAACTATGGCTACACCTTC. Translating gives CAWSVGQVPPNYGYTF.

This rearrangement joins TRBV27 to TRBJ1-1; 7 nucleotides line up with TRBD1. Germline V gene data show CDR1 as MNHEY and CDR2 as SMNVEV (reference sequence). Trimming removed 6 bases from V and 3 bases from J; junction bases left unmatched: 7. The CDR3 is made up of 14 amino acids. The CDR3 region has the DNA TGTGCCAGCAGAGAGAGACAGGGTTACACTGAAGCTTTCTTT. It specifies CASRERQGYTEAFF.

The CDR3 region has the DNA TGTGCCAGCAGTCCCCTCAGGGCAGAAGCTTTCTTT. The encoded protein is CASSPLRAEAFF. The chain uses TRBV28 and TRBJ1-1, with D tentatively TRBD1 (5 bases). V was cut by 5 bases and J by 8 bases, with 12 bases left in between. The CDR3 covers 12 residues. Germline CDR1 MDHEN, CDR2 SYDVKM.

In the case of this clone: Other DNA sequences in the same sample also yield this CDR3. The J gene is TRBJ2-7, the V gene TRBV5-1; D gene ambiguous. This CDR3 spans 12 amino acids. Germline V lookup: CDR1 SGHRS, CDR2 YFSETQ. V was shortened by 5 bases and J by 3 bases, with 9 bases between the two germline ends. The CDR3 region is CASSSSSYEQYF. The CDR3 coding sequence is TGCGCCAGCAGTAGCAGCAGCTACGAGCAGTACTTC. The whole variable domain, remainder taken from reference TRBV5-1 and TRBJ2-7, is KAGVTQTPRYLIKTRGQQVTLSCSPISGHRSVSWYQQTPGQGLQFLFEYFSETQRNKGNFPGRFSGRQFSNSRSEMNVSTLELGDSALYLCASSSSSYEQYFGPGTRLTVT.

This chain joins TRBV28 and TRBJ1-4, with D hard to call. The V gene's germline CDR1 is MDHEN and CDR2 SYDVKM. Trimming pared 8 bases from V and 6 bases from J, leaving 10 bases between. This CDR3 is built from 12 residues. In DNA, the CDR3 is TGTGCCAGCGGGCGGGTTGATGAAAAACTGTTTTTT. This codes for CASGRVDEKLFF.

This chain connects TRBV4-1 to TRBJ2-2; 8 bases are a match to TRBD1. The CDR3 has 16 residues. Germline lookup yields CDR1 MGHRA and CDR2 YSYEKL. V gave up 2 bases and J gave up 7 bases; unmatched junction bases: 9. CDR3 protein: CASSQHGQGAFGELFF. In nucleotides, the CDR3 is TGCGCCAGCAGCCAACATGGGCAGGGGGCCTTCGGGGAGCTGTTTTTT.

The V and J genes are TRBV28 and TRBJ1-1, with TRBD1 as a possible D gene (5 bases). Germline CDR1 and CDR2: MDHEN and SYDVKM. Deletions cut 3 bases from V and 5 bases from J, with 13 bases between. There are 14 residues in the CDR3. The CDR3 DNA is TGTGCCAGCAGTTTCGCCAGGGTAGGGACTGAAGCTTTCTTT. Its protein is CASSFARVGTEAFF.